This T cell receptor (beta chain) was identified in a study of blood T cell repertoires in COVID-19. Study as a whole: Sites in the United States, Italy and Spain provided acute and convalescent COVID-19 samples.

Authors' methods: The assay estimated nucleated cells by amplifying reference gene primers. The table came from immunoSEQ multiplex PCR; TCRdb's copy has only in-frame clones and leaves some out. V and J calls plus clone size are reproduced from that table; the DNA served to infer D and trimming. The table includes roughly 500,000 clones, approximately 92% detected once. Patients in Seattle were enrolled during active infection, then followed longitudinally. Concerning this clone: The sample holds other DNA sequences that translate to the same CDR3.

Germline CDR1 reads SGHRS; CDR2 reads YFSETQ. CDR3 length equals 15 residues. Trimming at V came to 0 bases and at J to 4 bases, leaving 2 bases not matched to a gene. The source material was peripheral blood. The sequence was obtained from a man aged 18 to 35 with COVID-19, enrolled during active disease. The gene calls are TRBV5-1 and TRBJ2-5; 11 positions agree with TRBD1. Here the CDR3 DNA reads TGCGCCAGCAGCTTGGCCGGGACAGGGGGAGAGACCCAGTACTTC. This codes for CASSLAGTGGETQYF.